Listed below are T cell receptor beta chains from one sample, sequenced in a study of T-cell memory formation after mild COVID-19. TCRdb reprocessed the 5' RACE reads via MiXCR and lists one record per CDR3 protein. The data contain about 210,000 distinct CDR3 sequences, roughly a tenth of them singletons. Sequenced: PBMCs or a T cell subset sorted from them (not recorded which). These receptor sequences come from a young man who had mild COVID-19 (a few samples of this study predate the infection). Cell type and time point are not known. The CDR3 runs from the conserved cysteine through the conserved F or W. The D gene is left open where the match is weak. Some rows have no size entry. The others give once, few or many, or a class for an expanded clone.

D	size	V	J	DNA	CDR3
-	many	TRBV7-9	TRBJ1-2	TGTGCCAGCAGCCGCGGGACATCCAACGGCTACACCTTC	CASSRGTSNGYTF
TRBD1	many	TRBV7-2	TRBJ1-1	TGTGCCAGCAGCTTTACAGGGGTTGCGAACACTGAAGCTTTCTTT	CASSFTGVANTEAFF
TRBD1	few	TRBV7-2	TRBJ1-6	TGTGCCAGCAGCTTAGCTCCGACAGGGAATAATTCACCCCTCCACTTT	CASSLAPTGNNSPLHF
TRBD2	few	TRBV30	TRBJ2-5	TGTGCCTGGAGGCCCTCGTGGGGAGGGGAGACCCAGTACTTC	CAWRPSWGGETQYF
TRBD2	many	TRBV7-9	TRBJ2-5	TGTGCCAGCAGAGGACTAGCGGTTTCGGCCCAGTACTTC	CASRGLAVSAQYF
-	few	TRBV5-1	TRBJ2-1	TGCGCCAGCAGCGCCGGGGTTTTCGGGGAGCAGTTCTTC	CASSAGVFGEQFF
-	-	TRBV19	TRBJ1-1	TGTGCCAGTAGAAAAACTTCAGGGGCGACTGAAGCTTTCTTT	CASRKTSGATEAFF
-	few	TRBV5-1	TRBJ1-1	TGCGCCAGCAGCTTGGAAGGCCCTGAAGCTTTCTTT	CASSLEGPEAFF
-	-	TRBV12-3/TRBV12-4	TRBJ2-3	TGTGCCAGCAGTACCCGGGCGACAGATACGCAGTATTTT	CASSTRATDTQYF
-	-	TRBV5-1	TRBJ1-1	TGCGCCAGCAGCTTGGGGCGCGGTGCTACTGAAGCTTTCTTT	CASSLGRGATEAFF
-	few	TRBV3-1	TRBJ2-2	TGTGCCAGCAGCCAAATGGGGTCGAACACCGGGGAGCTGTTTTTT	CASSQMGSNTGELFF
-	-	TRBV24-1	TRBJ1-2	TGTGCCACCAGTGATACGACGGGACTAAGGGGTGGCTACACCTTC	CATSDTTGLRGGYTF
-	-	TRBV29-1	TRBJ1-1	TGCAGCGTTCAGAAGGGACAAATGACTGAAGCTTTCTTT	CSVQKGQMTEAFF
-	many	TRBV28	TRBJ2-2	TGTGCCAGCAGTCCCTCGGCAGGGGCCGTGAACACCGGGGAGCTGTTTTTT	CASSPSAGAVNTGELFF
-	few	TRBV5-6	TRBJ1-2	TGTGCCAGCAGCTTAGCAGGACCGACCTATGGCTACACCTTC	CASSLAGPTYGYTF
TRBD1	-	TRBV7-3	TRBJ2-1	TGTGCCAGCAGCAGAGGGCGGGGACAGGGTGACGGGGAGCAGTTCTTC	CASSRGRGQGDGEQFF
-	many	TRBV5-1	TRBJ1-4	TGCGCCAGCAGCTTAACAGGGCCGGGAGAAAAACTGTTTTTT	CASSLTGPGEKLFF
-	-	TRBV3-1	TRBJ2-3	TGTGCCAGCAGCCAAGAGGTCTCAGATACGCAGTATTTT	CASSQEVSDTQYF
-	-	TRBV21-1	TRBJ1-4	TGTGCCAGCAGCAAAGCGTTTAGGGACAGGGTTCTTAATGAAAAACTGTTTTTT	CASSKAFRDRVLNEKLFF
-	-	TRBV11-2	TRBJ2-3	TGTGCCAGCAGCCGCGCGGTTAGCACAGATACGCAGTATTTT	CASSRAVSTDTQYF
-	few	TRBV12-3/TRBV12-4	TRBJ1-2	TGTGCCAGCAGACTGACAGTCGGGCATGGCTACACCTTC	CASRLTVGHGYTF
-	few	TRBV6-2/TRBV6-3	TRBJ1-5	TGTGCCAGCGCAACGGCTAGCAATCAGCCCCAGCATTTT	CASATASNQPQHF
-	many	TRBV3-1	TRBJ1-2	TGTGCCAGCGGGACAAACTATGGCTACACCTTC	CASGTNYGYTF
-	-	TRBV29-1	TRBJ1-1	TGCAGCGTTGAAGGGCAGGCCGACACTGAAGCTTTCTTT	CSVEGQADTEAFF
TRBD1	few	TRBV7-9	TRBJ2-7	TGTGCCAGCAGTCCATCAGACAGGGGGGATTCCTACGAGCAGTACTTC	CASSPSDRGDSYEQYF
TRBD2	-	TRBV28	TRBJ2-5	TGTGCCAGCAGCCGGACTAGCGTTAAGACCCAGTACTTC	CASSRTSVKTQYF
-	few	TRBV27	TRBJ1-1	TGTGCCAGCAGTCGACAGGAAGGCACTGAAGCTTTCTTT	CASSRQEGTEAFF
TRBD1	many	TRBV7-2	TRBJ1-4	TGTGCCAGCGGTCGACAGGGGGCGGCTAATGAAAAACTGTTTTTT	CASGRQGAANEKLFF
-	-	TRBV5-1	TRBJ2-5	TGCGCCAGCAGCTTGGGGCCACAGGGTGCAGGGGAGACCCAGTACTTC	CASSLGPQGAGETQYF
TRBD2	few	TRBV5-1	TRBJ2-3	TGCGCCAGCAGCTATCGACTAGCGGGGGGCACAGATACGCAGTATTTT	CASSYRLAGGTDTQYF
-	-	TRBV6-5	TRBJ2-1	TGTGCCAGCAGTTTTCTAGGACTGGTAGAGCAGTTCTTC	CASSFLGLVEQFF
-	few	TRBV2	TRBJ1-5	TGTGCCAGCAGTGACTGGGGCAGCGGCAATCAGCCCCAGCATTTT	CASSDWGSGNQPQHF
-	few	TRBV5-1	TRBJ2-3	TGCGCCAGCAGCTTGGATAGTCTTAGCACAGATACGCAGTATTTT	CASSLDSLSTDTQYF
-	few	TRBV7-2	TRBJ2-5	TGTGCCAGCAGCTTAGCGCTGGTTCCTCAAGAGACCCAGTACTTC	CASSLALVPQETQYF
-	-	TRBV6-5	TRBJ1-1	TGTGCCAGCAGTTACGGGAGTTATGGTGGATCAGCTTTCTTT	CASSYGSYGGSAFF
TRBD2	few	TRBV7-3	TRBJ2-7	TGTGCCAGCAGCTACCTAGCGGGGAGCTCCTACGAGCAGTACTTC	CASSYLAGSSYEQYF
TRBD1	many	TRBV12-3/TRBV12-4	TRBJ1-1	TGTGCCAGCACCCGAGACAGGGTGTGGGCTGAAGCTTTCTTT	CASTRDRVWAEAFF